This paragraph covers one TCR beta chain sequence. Antigen specificity is unknown. The germline gives CDR1 MNHEY, CDR2 SVGAGI. The V end was cut by 6 bases, the J end by 2 bases, with 11 bases between. The CDR3 contains 15 residues. PCR primers comprised 60 Vbeta and 13 Jbeta primers. The authors' processing: Counted up in a later analysis, unique TCR beta chains came to some 72 million, with around 12 million shared. Using immunoSEQ multiplex PCR, the repertoire was profiled, and TCRdb retains in-frame clones only, with some absent. V and J calls plus clone size are reproduced from that table; the DNA served to infer D and trimming. The record lists about 190,000 clones, of which the ten most abundant hold over 0.75%. This entry belongs to a study of cytomegalovirus exposure and HLA in healthy donors. The study's findings and limits: A cluster of highly shared sequence variants was likely a sequencing artifact. V- and J-gene trimming of TCR beta was linked (in a later analysis) to a missense DCLRE1C variant.

The chain joins TRBV6-5 to TRBJ2-6; D possibly corresponds to TRBD1 (6 bases). The sequence came from a woman between 25 and 40 years old in good health and CMV-seropositive. The sample consisted of PBMCs. CDR3: CASRPGVTGANVLTF. CDR3 DNA: TGTGCCAGCAGACCAGGGGTTACTGGGGCCAACGTCCTGACTTTC.